This TCR beta chain was sequenced during a study of CD8 T cells in Susac syndrome. Points from the study as a whole: The authors acknowledged that their TCR sequencing and HLA analysis involved a relatively small number of individuals.

As concerns this clonotype: Antigen specificity is unknown.

There are 12 residues in the CDR3. V was shortened by 5 bases and J by 6 bases, with 10 bases between the two germline ends. An input of roughly 0.5 to 1 ug of RNA was subjected to reverse transcription using random hexamers. A multiplex approach, immunoSEQ multiplex PCR, amplified TCR beta CDR3 across 54 Vbeta and 13 Jbeta. TCRdb reprocessed the immunoSEQ multiplex PCR reads via MiXCR and lists one record per CDR3 protein. This sample has about 120,000 distinct CDR3 sequences, with less than 95% found just once. From blood CD8+ and CD4+ T cells, the TCR beta chain was sequenced. TEMRA cells were FACS-enriched, while CD8+ and CD4+ T cells were negatively isolated.

The receptor was isolated from a human donor with multiple sclerosis. Sequencing input: CD4+ T cells from PBMCs. This chain links TRBV12-3 or TRBV12-4 with TRBJ1-2; D gene ambiguous. CDR3 amino acids: CASSLSGDGYTF. CDR3 DNA sequence: TGTGCCAGCAGTCTGTCTGGGGATGGCTACACCTTC.